Listed here are 24 T cell receptor beta chains from one sample, sequenced in a study of cytomegalovirus exposure and HLA in healthy donors (dated by TCRdb to 2017 to 2019). The protocol used for the library was the immunoSEQ multiplex PCR assay. A mixture of 60 forward primers for TCR Vbeta segments and 13 reverse primers for TCR Jbeta segments was used in the multiplex PCR. Drawn from immuneACCESS, this table holds only the in-frame rearrangements with V and J called that TCRdb kept. Clones are partly lost; checked studies trace under half to an unresolved V gene and leave the rest unexplained. The sample profile shows approximately 240,000 clones; around nine tenths of them were found once. Roughly 1% of the sample belongs to the ten largest clones. The specimen was PBMCs. Receptors originate from a woman younger than 30 in good health and CMV-seronegative.

The chain carries TRBV19 and TRBJ2-1; D perhaps matches TRBD1 (6 bases). The CDR3 has 13 residues. Germline values: CDR1 LNHDA, CDR2 SQIVND (reference sequence). V lost 6 bases to trimming and J lost 0 bases, with 6 bases between them. CDR3: CASRDSSYNEQFF. In DNA, the CDR3 is TGTGCCAGTAGGGACAGCTCCTACAATGAGCAGTTCTTC. The full variable domain, its missing parts supplied by reference TRBV19 and TRBJ2-1, is DGGITQSPKYLFRKEGQNVTLSCEQNLNHDAMYWYRQDPGQGLRLIYYSQIVNDFQKGDIAEGYSVSREKKESFPLTVTSAQKNPTAFYLCASRDSSYNEQFFGPGTRLTVL.

As DNA, the CDR3 is TGCGCCAGCAGCCCCAGGACTAGCGGGAATGAGCAGTTCTTC. Protein product: CASSPRTSGNEQFF. J is TRBJ2-1 and V is TRBV4-1; 11 bases agree with TRBD2. Germline CDR1 reads MGHRA; CDR2 reads YSYEKL. This CDR3 contains 14 residues. Losses at the gene ends were 4 bases for V and 7 bases for J; bases not matched to a gene: 3.

The chain joins TRBV11-2 to TRBJ1-4, with a possible D match to TRBD1 (6 bases). The germline gives CDR1 SGHAT, CDR2 FQNNGV. The CDR3 consists of 14 residues. Trimming shortened V by 5 bases and J by 8 bases, and 15 bases separated the two germline ends. The CDR3 spells CASSKGHLREKLFF. The CDR3 region has the DNA TGTGCCAGCAGCAAGGGACATCTTAGGGAAAAACTGTTTTTT.

This chain links TRBV2 with TRBJ2-3, with 8 bases matching TRBD2. Germline assignment: CDR1 SNHLY and CDR2 FYNNEI. With 8 bases clipped from V and 0 bases from J, the junction kept 4 bases outside the gene matches. The CDR3 runs to 14 residues. This CDR3 reads CASGLAGSTDTQYF. The CDR3 bases are TGTGCCAGCGGACTAGCCGGTAGCACAGATACGCAGTATTTT.

There are a few counts of this clone. V is TRBV2 and J is TRBJ2-7; D uncertain. The ends were cut back, 3 bases at V and 5 bases at J, with 2 bases in the middle. The CDR3 spans 10 residues. Germline loops: CDR1 SNHLY, CDR2 FYNNEI. The CDR3 protein is CASSDNEQYF. Written as DNA, the CDR3 is TGTGCCAGCAGTGACAACGAGCAGTACTTC.

In regard to this clone: One junction end does not reproduce the germline sequence, and a read error may be involved. The rearrangement joins TRBV7-9 to TRBJ2-3, with D perhaps matching TRBD2 (6 bases). CDR1 and CDR2 from the germline V gene are SEHNR and FQNEAQ (reference sequence). The CDR3 runs to 14 residues. The CDR3 sequence: CANSVGRITDTQYF. The CDR3 DNA follows: TGTGCCAACAGCGTGGGGAGGATCACAGATACGCAGTATTTT.

This chain joins TRBV11-2 and TRBJ2-4; possibly TRBD2 for D (7 bases). V lost 5 bases, J lost 0 bases, and 23 bases lay in between. The CDR3 is 19 amino acids. Germline V gene sequence: CDR1 SGHAT, CDR2 FQNNGV. The CDR3 sequence: CASSRGGLRGRIAKNIQYF. The CDR3 DNA is TGTGCCAGCAGCCGAGGGGGTTTGCGGGGGCGAATAGCCAAAAACATTCAGTACTTC.

The rearrangement uses TRBV7-9 and TRBJ2-1, with D maybe TRBD2 (5 bases). The CDR3 runs 16 residues. V was shortened by 5 bases and J by 4 bases, with 18 bases between the two germline ends. Germline assignment: CDR1 SEHNR and CDR2 FQNEAQ (reference sequence). DNA of the CDR3: TGTGCCAGCAGCCCGACCCGGGCCCCGGGGTACAATGAGCAGTTCTTC. Translation: CASSPTRAPGYNEQFF.

The V and J genes are TRBV4-1 and TRBJ2-7, with a weak D call TRBD1 (6 bases). The germline V and J ends were trimmed by 0 bases and 3 bases, with 12 bases remaining between them. The CDR3 has 15 amino acids. CDR1 and CDR2 from the germline V gene are MGHRA and YSYEKL. The CDR3 region has the DNA TGCGCCAGCAGCCAAGACGGGACACCCTACTACGAGCAGTACTTC. Residues: CASSQDGTPYYEQYF.

The chain employs TRBV9 and TRBJ2-3; 10 bases map to TRBD2. The CDR3 totals 18 residues. The germline gives CDR1 SGDLS, CDR2 YYNGEE. V shed 3 bases, J shed 3 bases, and the junction held 13 bases outside the gene matches. CDR3 nucleotide sequence: TGTGCCAGCAGCGGCGGAGGCGCCGGGACTAGCGAGACAGATACGCAGTATTTT. Its translation is CASSGGGAGTSETDTQYF.

The J gene is TRBJ2-7, the V gene TRBV9, with D perhaps TRBD2 (6 bases). Germline CDR1 SGDLS, CDR2 YYNGEE. The ends were cut back, 0 bases at V and 5 bases at J, with 15 bases in the middle. The CDR3 is made up of 15 amino acids. CDR3 amino acids: CASSVAGGVKHEQYF. Written as DNA, the CDR3 is TGTGCCAGCAGCGTAGCTGGCGGGGTGAAGCACGAGCAGTACTTC.

The chain links TRBV10-2 to TRBJ2-3, with D unclear. The germline gives CDR1 WSHSY, CDR2 SAAADI. Trimming took off 7 bases at V and 4 bases at J, with 15 bases between the two ends. This CDR3 has 14 residues. The CDR3 DNA reads TGCGCCAGCAATCCCTTTATTGAGCCAGATACGCAGTATTTT. Encoded protein: CASNPFIEPDTQYF.

DNA for the CDR3: TGTGCCACCCACAGGGGGCCGGGCTACGAGCAGTACTTC. This codes for CATHRGPGYEQYF. The J gene is TRBJ2-7, the V gene TRBV27, with 9 bases that match TRBD1. The CDR3 has 13 residues. V was clipped by 10 bases and J by 3 bases; unmatched bases: 7. Germline V lookup: CDR1 MNHEY, CDR2 SMNVEV (reference sequence).

This clone was observed a few times. The chain links TRBV6-5 to TRBJ1-1; 8 nucleotides match TRBD1. Trimming took 2 bases from V and 1 from J; bases not matched to a gene: 6. The CDR3 extends over 16 amino acids. CDR1 is MNHEY and CDR2 is SVGAGI in the germline V gene. CDR3 residues: CASSYRRQGWNTEAFF. The CDR3 nucleotides are TGTGCCAGCAGTTACCGTAGACAGGGGTGGAACACTGAAGCTTTCTTT.

This clone appeared a few times. The V gene is TRBV5-8, the J gene TRBJ1-2; TRBD1 matches at 7 bases. CDR1 is SGHTS, CDR2 YDEGEE, per germline. The ends lost 5 bases at V and 4 bases at J; junction bases unmatched: 5. This CDR3 spans 13 amino acids. The CDR3 DNA follows: TGTGCCAGCAGTCCCGGGACAGTCTATGGCTACACCTTC. Translating gives CASSPGTVYGYTF. Supplemented by reference TRBV5-8 and TRBJ1-2, the full variable domain reads EAGVTQSPTHLIKTRGQQATLRCSPISGHTSVYWYQQALGLGLQFLLWYDEGEERNRGNFPPRFSGRQFPNYSSELNVNALELEDSALYLCASSPGTVYGYTFGSGTRLTVV.

The V and J genes are TRBV13 and TRBJ1-3, with TRBD1 matching over 11 bases. Trimming removed 5 bases from V and 3 bases from J; junction bases left unmatched: 3. The CDR3 sequence is 15 residues long. Germline V lookup: CDR1 PRHDT, CDR2 FYEKMQ (reference sequence). CDR3 sequence reads: CASSRDRGYGNTIYF. The DNA of the CDR3 is TGTGCCAGCAGCCGGGACAGGGGGTATGGAAACACCATATATTTT.

The CDR3 region is CASRYHRDTYEQYF. The CDR3 nucleotides are TGTGCCAGCAGGTACCACCGGGACACCTACGAGCAGTACTTC. This chain links TRBV6-5 with TRBJ2-7; a possible D gene is TRBD1 (6 bases). Looked up from germline, CDR1 is MNHEY and CDR2 is SVGAGI. The CDR3 consists of 14 residues. The V end was cut by 6 bases, the J end by 2 bases, with 14 bases between.

The J gene is TRBJ2-2, the V gene TRBV5-1, with 9 bases aligning to TRBD1. With 5 bases clipped from V and 0 bases from J, the junction kept 5 bases outside the gene matches. Per germline, CDR1 SGHRS and CDR2 YFSETQ. This CDR3 region has 16 residues. Written as DNA, the CDR3 is TGCGCCAGCAGAGACCGGGACAGGGCGAACACCGGGGAGCTGTTTTTT. This codes for CASRDRDRANTGELFF. The entire variable domain, with the rest obtained from reference TRBV5-1 and TRBJ2-2, is as follows: KAGVTQTPRYLIKTRGQQVTLSCSPISGHRSVSWYQQTPGQGLQFLFEYFSETQRNKGNFPGRFSGRQFSNSRSEMNVSTLELGDSALYLCASRDRDRANTGELFFGEGSRLTVL.

This chain joins TRBV19 and TRBJ1-2; D gene ambiguous. Germline V gives CDR1 LNHDA, CDR2 SQIVND (reference sequence). There are 12 residues in the CDR3. Trimming removed 7 bases at V and 5 bases at J, with 11 bases between. CDR3 sequence (DNA): TGTGCCAGTAAAAATAGTTATTATGGCTACACCTTC. It yields the protein CASKNSYYGYTF.

The chain combines TRBV7-9 with TRBJ2-5, with a weak D call TRBD1 (5 bases). With 3 bases removed from V and 2 bases from J, the gap between germline ends came to 13 bases. The length of the CDR3 is 15 residues. The germline V gene has CDR1 SEHNR and CDR2 FQNEAQ (reference sequence). CDR3 nucleotide sequence: TGTGCCAGCAGCTTTCCATTAGGGGTTCAAGAGACCCAGTACTTC. Translating gives CASSFPLGVQETQYF.

This chain uses TRBV23-1 with TRBJ2-7; 10 nucleotides agree with TRBD1. TRBV23-1 is an open reading frame whose function is uncertain. The CDR3 consists of 13 residues. With V trimmed by 3 bases and J by 6 bases, 2 bases remained unmatched. CDR3 sequence: CASSQTGGSEQYF. The CDR3, as DNA: TGCGCCAGCAGTCAGACAGGGGGCTCCGAGCAGTACTTC.

The chain couples TRBV27 to TRBJ2-6; D gene uncertain. V was pared by 5 bases and J by 4 bases, with 15 bases between. CDR1 is MNHEY and CDR2 is SMNVEV in the germline V gene (reference sequence). The CDR3 contains 16 residues. DNA of the CDR3: TGTGCCAGCAGTCCCCTCGCGTCTCTGGGGGCCAACGTCCTGACTTTC. Its protein is CASSPLASLGANVLTF. Combining the CDR3 with reference TRBV27 and TRBJ2-6 gives the whole variable domain EAQVTQNPRYLITVTGKKLTVTCSQNMNHEYMSWYRQDPGLGLRQIYYSMNVEVTDKGDVPEGYKVSRKEKRNFPLILESPSPNQTSLYFCASSPLASLGANVLTFGAGSRLTVL.

This clone was recorded once. The chain is built from TRBV2 and TRBJ1-5; the D is unclear. The ends were cut back, 6 bases at V and 4 bases at J, with 10 bases in the middle. This CDR3 has 13 amino acids. The germline CDR1 and CDR2 sequences are SNHLY and FYNNEI. CDR3 bases: TGTGCCAGCAGAGCGAGGGCGAATCAGCCCCAGCATTTT. Amino acid sequence: CASRARANQPQHF.

As regards this clone: An end of the junction does not agree with germline; a read error may underlie this. The chain combines TRBV4-2 with TRBJ2-3; 10 bases line up with TRBD2. In germline, CDR1 is LGHNA, CDR2 YNFKEQ. The CDR3 is made up of 15 amino acids. The CDR3 loop reads CASSEDSSGSSTQYF. The CDR3 DNA is TGTGCCAGCAGCGAAGATTCTAGCGGGAGTAGTACGCAGTATTTT.